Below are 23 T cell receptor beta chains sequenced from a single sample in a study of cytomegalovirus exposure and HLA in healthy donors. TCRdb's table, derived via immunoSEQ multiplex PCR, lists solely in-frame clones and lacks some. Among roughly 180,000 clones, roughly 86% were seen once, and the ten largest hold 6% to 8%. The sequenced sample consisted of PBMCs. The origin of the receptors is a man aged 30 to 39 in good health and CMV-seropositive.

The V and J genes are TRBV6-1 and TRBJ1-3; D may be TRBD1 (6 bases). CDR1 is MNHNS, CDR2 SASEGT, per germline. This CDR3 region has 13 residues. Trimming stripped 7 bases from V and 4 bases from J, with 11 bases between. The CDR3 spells CASNRAVGNTIYF. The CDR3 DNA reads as TGTGCCAGCAACAGGGCTGTCGGAAACACCATATATTTT.

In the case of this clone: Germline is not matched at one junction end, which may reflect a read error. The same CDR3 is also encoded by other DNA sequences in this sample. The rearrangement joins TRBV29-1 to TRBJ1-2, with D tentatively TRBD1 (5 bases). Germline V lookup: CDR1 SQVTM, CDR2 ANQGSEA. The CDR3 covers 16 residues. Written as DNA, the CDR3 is TGCAGTGTTGAAGTATTGCCAGGGACTTCTAACTATGGCTACACCTTC. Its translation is CSVEVLPGTSNYGYTF.

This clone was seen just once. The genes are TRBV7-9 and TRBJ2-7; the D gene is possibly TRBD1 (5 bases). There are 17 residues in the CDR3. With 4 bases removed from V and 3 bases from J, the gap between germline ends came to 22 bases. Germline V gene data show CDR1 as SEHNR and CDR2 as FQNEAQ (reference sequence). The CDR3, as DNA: TGTGCCAGCAGCTCCCCGACGGCAGGGTTTAAGGGCTACGAGCAGTACTTC. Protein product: CASSSPTAGFKGYEQYF.

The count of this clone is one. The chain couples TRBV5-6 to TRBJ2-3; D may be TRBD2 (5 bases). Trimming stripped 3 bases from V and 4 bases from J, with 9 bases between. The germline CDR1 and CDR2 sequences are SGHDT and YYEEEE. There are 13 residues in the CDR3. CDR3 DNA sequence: TGTGCCAGCAGCTACGGAGGCCCAGATACGCAGTATTTT. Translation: CASSYGGPDTQYF.

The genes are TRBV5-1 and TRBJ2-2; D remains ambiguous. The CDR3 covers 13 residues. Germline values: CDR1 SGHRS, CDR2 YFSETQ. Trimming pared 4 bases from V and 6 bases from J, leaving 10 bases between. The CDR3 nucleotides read TGCGCCAGCAGCCCACTGGGCGCCGGGGAGCTGTTTTTT. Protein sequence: CASSPLGAGELFF.

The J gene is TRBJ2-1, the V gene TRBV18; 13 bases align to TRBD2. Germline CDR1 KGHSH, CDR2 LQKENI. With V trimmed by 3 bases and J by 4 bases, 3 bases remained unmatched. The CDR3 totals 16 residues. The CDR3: CASSPGLAGLYNEQFF. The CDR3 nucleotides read TGTGCCAGCTCACCGGGACTAGCGGGATTATACAATGAGCAGTTCTTC.

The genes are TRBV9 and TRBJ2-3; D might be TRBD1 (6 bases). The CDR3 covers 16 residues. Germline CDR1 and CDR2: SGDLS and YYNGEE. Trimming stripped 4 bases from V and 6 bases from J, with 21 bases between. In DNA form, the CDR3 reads TGTGCCAGCAGCCCAGGGGTGGGACATAGTTCGGATACGCAGTATTTT. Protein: CASSPGVGHSSDTQYF. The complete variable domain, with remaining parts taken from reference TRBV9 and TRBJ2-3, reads DSGVTQTPKHLITATGQRVTLRCSPRSGDLSVYWYQQSLDQGLQFLIQYYNGEERAKGNILERFSAQQFPDLHSELNLSSLELGDSALYFCASSPGVGHSSDTQYFGPGTRLTVL.

CDR3 DNA sequence: TGTGCCAGCAGTTTTGCAATGAACACTGAAGCTTTCTTT. Its protein is CASSFAMNTEAFF. The V call is TRBV27, the J call TRBJ1-1; D is uncertain. The CDR3 extends over 13 amino acids. Trimming removed 3 bases from V and 0 bases from J, with 5 bases in between. Looked up from germline, CDR1 is MNHEY and CDR2 is SMNVEV (reference sequence).

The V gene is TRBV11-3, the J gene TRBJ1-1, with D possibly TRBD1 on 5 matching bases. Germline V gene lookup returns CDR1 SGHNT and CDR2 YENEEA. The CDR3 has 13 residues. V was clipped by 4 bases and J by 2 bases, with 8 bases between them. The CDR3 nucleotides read TGTGCCAGCAGCTGGGACTCTAACACTGAAGCTTTCTTT. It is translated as CASSWDSNTEAFF. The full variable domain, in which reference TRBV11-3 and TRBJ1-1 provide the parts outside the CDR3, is EAGVVQSPRYKIIEKKQPVAFWCNPISGHNTLYWYLQNLGQGPELLIRYENEEAVDDSQLPKDRFSAERLKGVDSTLKIQPAELGDSAVYLCASSWDSNTEAFFGQGTRLTVV.

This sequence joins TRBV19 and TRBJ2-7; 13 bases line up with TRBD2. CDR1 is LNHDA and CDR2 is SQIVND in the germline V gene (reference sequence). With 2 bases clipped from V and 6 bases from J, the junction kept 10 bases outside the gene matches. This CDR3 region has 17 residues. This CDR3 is CASSITGTSGDQIEQYF. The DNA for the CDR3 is TGTGCCAGTAGTATAACCGGGACTAGCGGGGATCAGATCGAGCAGTACTTC.

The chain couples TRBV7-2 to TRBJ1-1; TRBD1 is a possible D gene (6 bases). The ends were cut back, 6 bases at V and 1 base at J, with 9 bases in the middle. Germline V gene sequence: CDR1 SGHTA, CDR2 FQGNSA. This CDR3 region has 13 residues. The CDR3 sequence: CASSQDRNTEAFF. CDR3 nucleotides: TGTGCCAGCAGTCAGGACAGGAACACTGAAGCTTTCTTT.

CDR3 in amino acids: CASTGGHFYEQYF. The DNA for the CDR3 is TGTGCCAGCACGGGGGGACACTTCTACGAGCAGTACTTC. This chain connects TRBV11-3 to TRBJ2-7, with D possibly TRBD2 on 7 matching bases. The V and J ends lost 7 bases and 3 bases respectively, with 13 bases between them. CDR1 is SGHNT, CDR2 YENEEA, per germline. CDR3 length: 13 residues.

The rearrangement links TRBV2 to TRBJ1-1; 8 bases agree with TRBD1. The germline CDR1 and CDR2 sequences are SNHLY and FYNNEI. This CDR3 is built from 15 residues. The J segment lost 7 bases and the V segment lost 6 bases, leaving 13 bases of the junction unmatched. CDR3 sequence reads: CASRVTPGGAVEAFF. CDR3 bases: TGTGCCAGCAGGGTCACCCCAGGGGGCGCGGTTGAAGCTTTCTTT.

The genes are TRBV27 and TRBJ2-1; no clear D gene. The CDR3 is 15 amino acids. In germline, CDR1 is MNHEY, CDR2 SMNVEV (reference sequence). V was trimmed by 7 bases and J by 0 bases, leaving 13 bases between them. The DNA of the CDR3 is TGTGCCAGCACCCTTTGGGCCGGCTCCTACAATGAGCAGTTCTTC. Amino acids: CASTLWAGSYNEQFF.

CDR3: CASSLPGWSYEQYF. The DNA for the CDR3 is TGTGCCAGCAGCTTACCGGGCTGGTCCTACGAGCAGTACTTC. This chain links TRBV11-3 with TRBJ2-7; D unclear. Trimming left V 2 bases short and J 1 base short, with 9 bases between. Germline lookup yields CDR1 SGHNT and CDR2 YENEEA. CDR3 length: 14 residues. Full variable domain (missing parts from reference TRBV11-3 and TRBJ2-7): EAGVVQSPRYKIIEKKQPVAFWCNPISGHNTLYWYLQNLGQGPELLIRYENEEAVDDSQLPKDRFSAERLKGVDSTLKIQPAELGDSAVYLCASSLPGWSYEQYFGPGTRLTVT.

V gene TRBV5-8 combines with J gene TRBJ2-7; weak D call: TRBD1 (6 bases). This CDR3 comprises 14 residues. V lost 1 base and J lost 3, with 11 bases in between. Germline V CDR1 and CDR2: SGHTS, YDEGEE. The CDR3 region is CASSLQQGFYEQYF. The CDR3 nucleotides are TGTGCCAGCAGCTTGCAACAGGGATTCTACGAGCAGTACTTC.

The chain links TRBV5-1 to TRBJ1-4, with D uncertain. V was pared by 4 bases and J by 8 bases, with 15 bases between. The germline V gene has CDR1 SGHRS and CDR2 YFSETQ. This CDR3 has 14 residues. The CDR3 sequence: CASSTEPPREKLFF. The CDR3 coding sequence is TGCGCCAGCAGCACGGAACCCCCGCGGGAAAAACTGTTTTTT.

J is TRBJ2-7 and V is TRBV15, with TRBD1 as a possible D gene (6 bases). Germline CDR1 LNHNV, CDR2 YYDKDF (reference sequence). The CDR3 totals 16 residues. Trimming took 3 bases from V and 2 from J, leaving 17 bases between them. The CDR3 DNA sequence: TGTGCCACCAGCAGGTCTGACAGGCCTACGGCCTACGAGCAGTACTTC. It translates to CATSRSDRPTAYEQYF. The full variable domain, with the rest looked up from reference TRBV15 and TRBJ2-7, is DAMVIQNPRYQVTQFGKPVTLSCSQTLNHNVMYWYQQKSSQAPKLLFHYYDKDFNNEADTPDNFQSRRPNTSFCFLDIRSPGLGDTAMYLCATSRSDRPTAYEQYFGPGTRLTVT.

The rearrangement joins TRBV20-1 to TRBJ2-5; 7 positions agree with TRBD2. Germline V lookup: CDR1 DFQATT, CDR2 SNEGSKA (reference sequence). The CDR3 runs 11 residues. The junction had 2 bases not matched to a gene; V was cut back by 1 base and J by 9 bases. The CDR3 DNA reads TGCAGTGCTAGAGGGGGAGGGGCCCAGTACTTC. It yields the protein CSARGGGAQYF.

CDR3 nucleotides: TGCGCCAGCAGCCACATAAGACAGGAGGAAGCTTTCTTT. Translated, it gives CASSHIRQEEAFF. The genes are TRBV4-1 and TRBJ1-1; D is possibly TRBD1 (6 bases). With 3 bases removed from V and 8 bases from J, the gap between germline ends came to 13 bases. CDR1 is MGHRA, CDR2 YSYEKL, per germline. The CDR3 length is 13 residues.

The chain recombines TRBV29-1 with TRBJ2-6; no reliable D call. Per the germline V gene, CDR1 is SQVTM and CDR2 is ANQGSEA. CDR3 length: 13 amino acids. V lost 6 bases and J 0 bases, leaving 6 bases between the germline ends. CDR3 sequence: CSVASSGANVLTF. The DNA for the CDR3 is TGCAGCGTGGCGAGCTCTGGGGCCAACGTCCTGACTTTC.

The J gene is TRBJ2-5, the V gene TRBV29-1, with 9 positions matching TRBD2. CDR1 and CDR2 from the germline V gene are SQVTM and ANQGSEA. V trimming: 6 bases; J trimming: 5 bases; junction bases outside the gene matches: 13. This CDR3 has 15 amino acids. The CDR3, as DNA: TGCAGCGTAGAGTTAGCGGGAGAGGTACTTGAGACCCAGTACTTC. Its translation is CSVELAGEVLETQYF.

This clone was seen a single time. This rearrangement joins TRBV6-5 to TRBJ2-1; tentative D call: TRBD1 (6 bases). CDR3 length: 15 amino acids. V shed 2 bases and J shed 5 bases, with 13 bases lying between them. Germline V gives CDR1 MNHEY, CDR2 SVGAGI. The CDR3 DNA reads TGTGCCAGCAGTTACGGACAGAATATTAACAATGAGCAGTTCTTC. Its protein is CASSYGQNINNEQFF.